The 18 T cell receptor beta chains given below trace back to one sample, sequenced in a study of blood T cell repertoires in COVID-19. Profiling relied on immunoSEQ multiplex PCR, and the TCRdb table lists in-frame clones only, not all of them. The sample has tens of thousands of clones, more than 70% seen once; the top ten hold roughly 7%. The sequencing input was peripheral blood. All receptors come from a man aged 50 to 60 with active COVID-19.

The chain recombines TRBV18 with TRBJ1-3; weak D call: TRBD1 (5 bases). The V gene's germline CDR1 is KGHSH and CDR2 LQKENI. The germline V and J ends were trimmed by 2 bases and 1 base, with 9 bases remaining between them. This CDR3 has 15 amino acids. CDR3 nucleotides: TGTGCCAGCTCACCAGGGGCTACTTCTGGAAACACCATATATTTT. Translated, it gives CASSPGATSGNTIYF.

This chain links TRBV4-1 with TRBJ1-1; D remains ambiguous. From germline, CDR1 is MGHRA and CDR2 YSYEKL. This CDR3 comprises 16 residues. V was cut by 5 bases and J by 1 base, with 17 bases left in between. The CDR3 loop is CASSAYGGRRNTEAFF. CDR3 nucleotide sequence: TGCGCCAGCAGCGCCTACGGAGGCAGGAGGAACACTGAAGCTTTCTTT.

The CDR3 DNA reads as TGTGCCAGCAGCTTGGGACTAGCGCTAATCTACAATGAGCAGTTCTTC. Its protein product is CASSLGLALIYNEQFF. V and J are TRBV5-5 and TRBJ2-1; 8 bases agree with TRBD2. After removal of 0 bases from V and 3 bases from J, the junction contained 5 bases not matched to a gene. The V gene's germline CDR1 is SGHKS and CDR2 YYEKEE (reference sequence). This CDR3 region has 16 residues.

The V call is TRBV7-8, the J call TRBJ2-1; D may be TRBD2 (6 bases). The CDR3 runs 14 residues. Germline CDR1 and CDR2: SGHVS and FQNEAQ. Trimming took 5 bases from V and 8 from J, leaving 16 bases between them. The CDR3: CASSQLGGPDEQFF. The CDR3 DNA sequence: TGTGCCAGCAGCCAACTAGGAGGGCCCGATGAGCAGTTCTTC.

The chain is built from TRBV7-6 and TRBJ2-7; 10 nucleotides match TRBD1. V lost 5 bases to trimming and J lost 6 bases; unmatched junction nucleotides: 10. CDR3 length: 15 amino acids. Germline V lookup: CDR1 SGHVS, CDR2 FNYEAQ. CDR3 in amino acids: CASSGSGTGALEQYF. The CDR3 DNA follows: TGTGCCAGCAGCGGAAGCGGGACAGGGGCTCTCGAGCAGTACTTC.

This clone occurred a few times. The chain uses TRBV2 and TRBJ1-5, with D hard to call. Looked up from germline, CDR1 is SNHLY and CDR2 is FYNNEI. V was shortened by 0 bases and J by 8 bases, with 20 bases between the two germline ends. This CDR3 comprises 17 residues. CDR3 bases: TGTGCCAGCAGTGAAGCCGGGGTTCCACTGGCTCATAAGCCCCAGCATTTT. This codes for CASSEAGVPLAHKPQHF.

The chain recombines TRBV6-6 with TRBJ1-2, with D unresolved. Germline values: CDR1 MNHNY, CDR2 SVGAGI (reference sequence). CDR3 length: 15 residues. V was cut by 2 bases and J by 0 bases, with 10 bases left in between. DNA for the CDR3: TGTGCCAGCAGTTACGCGGCAGATCCTAACTATGGCTACACCTTC. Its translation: CASSYAADPNYGYTF.

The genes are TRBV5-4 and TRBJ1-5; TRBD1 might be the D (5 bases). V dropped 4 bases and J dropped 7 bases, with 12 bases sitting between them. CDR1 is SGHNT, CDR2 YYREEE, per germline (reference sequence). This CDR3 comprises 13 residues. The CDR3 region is CASSHDSDQPQHF. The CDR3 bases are TGTGCCAGCAGCCACGACAGTGACCAGCCCCAGCATTTT.

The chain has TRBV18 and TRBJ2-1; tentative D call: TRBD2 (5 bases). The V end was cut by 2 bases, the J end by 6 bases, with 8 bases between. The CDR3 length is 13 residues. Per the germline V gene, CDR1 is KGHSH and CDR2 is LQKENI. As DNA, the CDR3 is TGTGCCAGCTCACCAGGACTGAGCAATGAGCAGTTCTTC. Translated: CASSPGLSNEQFF. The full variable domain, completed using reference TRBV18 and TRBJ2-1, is NAGVMQNPRHLVRRRGQEARLRCSPMKGHSHVYWYRQLPEEGLKFMVYLQKENIIDESGMPKERFSAEFPKEGPSILRIQQVVRGDSAAYFCASSPGLSNEQFFGPGTRLTVL.

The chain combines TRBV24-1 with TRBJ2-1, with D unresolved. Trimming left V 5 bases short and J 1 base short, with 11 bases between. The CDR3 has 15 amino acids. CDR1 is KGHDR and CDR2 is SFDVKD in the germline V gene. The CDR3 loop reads CATSGASNSYNEQFF. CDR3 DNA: TGTGCCACCAGTGGCGCCTCGAATTCCTACAATGAGCAGTTCTTC.

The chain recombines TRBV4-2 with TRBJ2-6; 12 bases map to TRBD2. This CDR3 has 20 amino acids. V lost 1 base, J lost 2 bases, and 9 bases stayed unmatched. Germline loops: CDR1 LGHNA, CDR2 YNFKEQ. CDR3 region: CASSQAPSSGGAAGANVLTF. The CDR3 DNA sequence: TGTGCCAGCAGCCAAGCTCCTTCTAGCGGGGGGGCGGCTGGGGCCAACGTCCTGACTTTC.

Here the CDR3 reads CASSYHGSTSTDTQYF. For the CDR3, the DNA is TGTGCCAGCAGTTACCACGGGTCTACCTCCACAGATACGCAGTATTTT. The J gene is TRBJ2-3, the V gene TRBV6-5, with D uncertain. The CDR3 is 16 residues long. Trimming removed 2 bases from V and 2 bases from J, with 14 bases in between. Looked up from germline, CDR1 is MNHEY and CDR2 is SVGAGI.

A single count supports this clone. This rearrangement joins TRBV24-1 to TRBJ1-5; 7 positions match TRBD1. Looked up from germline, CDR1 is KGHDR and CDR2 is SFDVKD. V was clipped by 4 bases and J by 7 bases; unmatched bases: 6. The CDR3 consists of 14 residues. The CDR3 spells CATSEGKGAQPQHF. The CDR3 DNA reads TGTGCCACCAGTGAGGGGAAGGGGGCCCAGCCCCAGCATTTT.

CDR3 nucleotide sequence: TGTGCCGGCACTAGCGGGAGCACAGATACGCAGTATTTT. Protein product: CAGTSGSTDTQYF. The chain is built from TRBV7-9 and TRBJ2-3, with 9 positions matching TRBD2. CDR1 is SEHNR and CDR2 is FQNEAQ in the germline V gene (reference sequence). With V trimmed by 11 bases and J by 0 bases, 3 bases remained unmatched. The CDR3 spans 13 residues.

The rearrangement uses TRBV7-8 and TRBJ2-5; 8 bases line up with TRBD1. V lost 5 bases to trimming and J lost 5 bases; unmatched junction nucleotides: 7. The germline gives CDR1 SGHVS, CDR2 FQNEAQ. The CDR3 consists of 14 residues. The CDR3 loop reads CASSRGQAWETQYF. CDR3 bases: TGTGCCAGCAGCCGGGGACAGGCTTGGGAGACCCAGTACTTC.

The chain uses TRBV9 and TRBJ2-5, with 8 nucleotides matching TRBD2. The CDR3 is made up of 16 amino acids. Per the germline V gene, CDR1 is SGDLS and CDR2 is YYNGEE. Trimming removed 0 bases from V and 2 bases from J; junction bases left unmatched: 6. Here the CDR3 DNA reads TGTGCCAGCAGCGTAGCTGGAGCGGGGGTGCAAGAGACCCAGTACTTC. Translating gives CASSVAGAGVQETQYF.

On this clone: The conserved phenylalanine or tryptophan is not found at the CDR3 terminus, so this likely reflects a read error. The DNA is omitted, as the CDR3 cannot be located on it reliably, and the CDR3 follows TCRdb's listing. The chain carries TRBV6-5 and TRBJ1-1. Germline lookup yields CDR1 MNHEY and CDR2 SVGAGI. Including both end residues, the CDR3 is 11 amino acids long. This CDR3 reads CASSREDTVGV.

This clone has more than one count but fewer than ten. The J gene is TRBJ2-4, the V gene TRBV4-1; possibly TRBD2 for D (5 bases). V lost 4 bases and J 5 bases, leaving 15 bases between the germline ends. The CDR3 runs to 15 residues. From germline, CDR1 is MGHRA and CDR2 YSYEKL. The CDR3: CASSPEAMRENIQYF. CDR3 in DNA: TGCGCCAGCAGCCCAGAGGCGATGAGGGAAAACATTCAGTACTTC.